These 14 T cell receptor beta chains were all obtained from the same sample, sequenced in a study of regulatory and conventional T cells in RAG deficiency. Blood CD4+ CD25-low CD127-high conventional T cells supplied the genomic DNA template. Clones were read by immunoSEQ multiplex PCR, and TCRdb kept only the in-frame ones, dropping some. This table holds about 30,000 clones, approximately 96% found once. This sample also appeared in a second study, on regulatory T cells. That work states: The primer mix had 52 TRBV and 13 TRBJ primers.

The sample consisted of CD25- CD4+ T cells sorted from blood. The receptors were sampled from a human donor in good health.

This clone was detected once. This chain joins TRBV6-1 and TRBJ2-3; D is unclear. Germline CDR1 reads MNHNS; CDR2 reads SASEGT. Between the trimmed V and J ends, which lost 8 bases and 5 bases, there was a span of 8 bases. This CDR3 is 11 amino acids long. The CDR3 sequence: CASESLDTQYF. CDR3 in DNA: TGTGCCAGCGAAAGCTTAGATACGCAGTATTTT.

This chain uses TRBV11-2 with TRBJ2-1, with 8 bases identical to TRBD2. V lost 0 bases to trimming and J lost 6 bases; unmatched junction nucleotides: 10. The CDR3 runs to 17 residues. The V gene's germline CDR1 is SGHAT and CDR2 FQNNGV. CDR3 amino acids: CASSLEGGLGLGNEQFF. The CDR3 region has the DNA TGTGCCAGCAGCTTAGAGGGGGGACTAGGTCTCGGCAATGAGCAGTTCTTC. The full variable domain, its missing parts supplied by reference TRBV11-2 and TRBJ2-1, is EAGVAQSPRYKIIEKRQSVAFWCNPISGHATLYWYQQILGQGPKLLIQFQNNGVVDDSQLPKDRFSAERLKGVDSTLKIQPAKLEDSAVYLCASSLEGGLGLGNEQFFGPGTRLTVL.

This clone occurred once. The chain couples TRBV19 to TRBJ1-6; D is unclear. This CDR3 region has 17 residues. Germline V lookup: CDR1 LNHDA, CDR2 SQIVND (reference sequence). Trimming took 3 bases from V and 0 from J, leaving 12 bases between them. Here the CDR3 reads CASSIRLGSSYNSPLHF. In DNA form, the CDR3 reads TGTGCCAGTAGTATTCGTTTGGGGAGCTCCTATAATTCACCCCTCCACTTT.

The chain links TRBV4-1 to TRBJ2-1; 8 nucleotides line up with TRBD2. CDR1 MGHRA and CDR2 YSYEKL come from the germline V gene. There are 14 residues in the CDR3. Germline trimming cut 5 bases from V and 7 bases from J; bases unmatched to any gene: 7. The CDR3 region is CASSSAGVGNEQFF. The CDR3 DNA is TGCGCCAGCAGCTCAGCGGGAGTAGGTAATGAGCAGTTCTTC.

The chain has TRBV7-9 and TRBJ1-3, with D possibly being TRBD1 (6 bases). V gave up 3 bases and J gave up 4 bases, with 16 bases separating them. The length of the CDR3 is 16 residues. Germline V lookup: CDR1 SEHNR, CDR2 FQNEAQ (reference sequence). In DNA, the CDR3 is TGTGCCAGCAGCTTCGGATCCCCGCAGGGGGGAAACACCATATATTTT. Protein sequence: CASSFGSPQGGNTIYF.

The chain carries TRBV9 and TRBJ1-2; 8 bases fit TRBD1. The V gene end was trimmed by 4 bases and the J gene end by 3 bases; junction bases not matched to a gene: 5. The CDR3 is made up of 14 amino acids. Germline assignment: CDR1 SGDLS and CDR2 YYNGEE. The CDR3 loop reads CASSPGQGDYGYTF. DNA of the CDR3: TGTGCCAGCAGCCCCGGACAGGGTGACTATGGCTACACCTTC.

V and J are TRBV11-3 and TRBJ2-1; D is uncertain. Germline CDR1 and CDR2: SGHNT and YENEEA. V was clipped by 4 bases and J by 4 bases, with 8 bases between them. The CDR3 is 13 amino acids. CDR3 sequence: CASSSFPYNEQFF. For the CDR3, the DNA is TGTGCCAGCAGCTCCTTCCCTTACAATGAGCAGTTCTTC.

The CDR3 sequence: CASSLGGADEQFF. CDR3 in DNA: TGCGCCAGCAGCTTGGGCGGTGCCGATGAGCAGTTCTTC. The chain links TRBV5-1 to TRBJ2-1; D uncertain. The V end lost 0 bases, the J end lost 8 bases, and 9 bases lay between the germline ends. The CDR3 contains 13 residues. Germline values: CDR1 SGHRS, CDR2 YFSETQ.

Worth noting for this clone: Sequence at one end of the junction differs from germline and may be a read error. The sample carries other DNA sequences with the same CDR3. The chain employs TRBV2 and TRBJ1-6, with 10 bases aligning to TRBD1. Germline values: CDR1 SNHLY, CDR2 FYNNEI. The CDR3 consists of 15 residues. DNA for the CDR3: TGTGCCAGCAGTGGGGACAGGGGATATAATTCCCCCCTCCACTTT. It yields the protein CASSGDRGYNSPLHF.

The chain recombines TRBV5-1 with TRBJ2-1; weak D call: TRBD1 (5 bases). This CDR3 comprises 17 residues. From germline, CDR1 is SGHRS and CDR2 YFSETQ. Deletions cut 5 bases from V and 7 bases from J, with 25 bases between. CDR3 DNA sequence: TGCGCCAGCAGTTTTCTACAACAGGTGGGCCCCCCTAATGAGCAGTTCTTC. Protein product: CASSFLQQVGPPNEQFF.

The CDR3, as DNA: TGTGCCAGCAGCGCCGGACTAGCGGGATCTGCGTTGGAGACCCAGTACTTC. Translating gives CASSAGLAGSALETQYF. The rearrangement uses TRBV7-9 and TRBJ2-5, with 12 positions matching TRBD2. CDR3 size: 17 residues. Germline-derived CDR1 and CDR2 are SEHNR and FQNEAQ (reference sequence). J gave up 5 bases and V 5 bases, and 12 bases lay outside the gene matches.

In DNA, the CDR3 is TGTGCCAGCTCAACCGACAGGAACACTGAAGCTTTCTTT. Encoded protein: CASSTDRNTEAFF. This chain connects TRBV18 to TRBJ1-1; TRBD1 is a possible D gene (5 bases). Germline V gene data show CDR1 as KGHSH and CDR2 as LQKENI. V was clipped by 5 bases and J by 1 base, with 8 bases between them. The CDR3 loop spans 13 amino acids.

This clone has only one observation. The gene calls are TRBV6-5 and TRBJ1-5; 8 positions match TRBD1. The CDR3 is made up of 15 amino acids. Unmatched junction bases numbered 2, after V lost 0 bases and J lost 4 bases. Per the germline V gene, CDR1 is MNHEY and CDR2 is SVGAGI. The CDR3 nucleotides read TGTGCCAGCAGTTACTCTAACAGGGGGAATCAGCCCCAGCATTTT. Amino acids: CASSYSNRGNQPQHF.

The V call is TRBV5-1, the J call TRBJ2-2; D might be TRBD1 (5 bases). Germline CDR1 and CDR2: SGHRS and YFSETQ. The CDR3 has 16 amino acids. V shed 3 bases and J shed 4 bases, with 16 bases lying between them. The CDR3 DNA is TGCGCCAGCAGCTATGGACAAGGGGCCGGCACCGGGGAGCTGTTTTTT. Its translation: CASSYGQGAGTGELFF.